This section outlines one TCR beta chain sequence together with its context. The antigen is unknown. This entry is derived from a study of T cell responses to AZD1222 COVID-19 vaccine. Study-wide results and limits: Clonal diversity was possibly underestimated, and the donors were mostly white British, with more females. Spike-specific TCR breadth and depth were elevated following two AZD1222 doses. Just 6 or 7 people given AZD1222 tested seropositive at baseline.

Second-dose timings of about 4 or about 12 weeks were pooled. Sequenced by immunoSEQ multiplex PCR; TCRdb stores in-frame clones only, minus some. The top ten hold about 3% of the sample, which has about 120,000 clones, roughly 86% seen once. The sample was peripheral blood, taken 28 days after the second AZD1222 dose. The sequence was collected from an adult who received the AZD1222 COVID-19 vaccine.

CDR3 loop: CASSPHRYYGYTF. The DNA of the CDR3 is TGTGCCAGCAGCCCACACAGATACTATGGCTACACCTTC. J is TRBJ1-2 and V is TRBV7-2; D unclear. The V gene's germline CDR1 is SGHTA and CDR2 FQGNSA. The CDR3 consists of 13 residues. The V end was cut by 5 bases, the J end by 3 bases, with 10 bases between.